What follows are 26 T cell receptor beta chains derived from one specimen sequenced in a study of T-cell memory formation after mild COVID-19. TCRdb recomputed calls from the 5' RACE reads with MiXCR, one row per CDR3 protein. Of 530,000 or so distinct CDR3 sequences in the sample, roughly 17% were seen once. The sequenced sample was PBMCs or a T cell subset sorted from them (not recorded which). These receptors were taken from an adult woman who had mild COVID-19 (a few samples of this study predate the infection). Cell type and time point are not known.

This clonotype was detected a few times. As DNA, the CDR3 is TGTGCCAGCAGTATCGGACAGGGTCAGGTCTACGAGCAGTACTTC. This codes for CASSIGQGQVYEQYF. The genes are TRBV27 and TRBJ2-7, with 8 bases lining up with TRBD1. Trimming at V came to 5 bases and at J to 3 bases, leaving 9 bases not matched to a gene. From germline, CDR1 is MNHEY and CDR2 SMNVEV (reference sequence). The CDR3 contains 15 residues.

This clonotype has more than one count but fewer than ten. The rearrangement uses TRBV30 and TRBJ2-1; weak D call: TRBD2 (5 bases). Germline values: CDR1 GTSNPN, CDR2 SVGIG (reference sequence). V shed 1 base and J shed 7 bases, with 11 bases lying between them. This CDR3 is built from 13 residues. The CDR3 sequence is CAWSASRRNEQFF. CDR3 DNA sequence: TGTGCCTGGAGTGCCTCTCGGAGGAATGAGCAGTTCTTC. Full variable domain (rest looked up from reference TRBV30 and TRBJ2-1): SQTIHQWPATLVQPVGSPLSLECTVEGTSNPNLYWYRQAAGRGLQLLFYSVGIGQISSEVPQNLSASRPQDRQFILSSKKLLLSDSGFYLCAWSASRRNEQFFGPGTRLTVL.

The V call is TRBV3-1, the J call TRBJ2-1, with D possibly TRBD2 on 7 matching bases. CDR1 and CDR2 from the germline V gene are LGHDT and YNNKEL (reference sequence). The CDR3 contains 15 residues. Trimming stripped 4 bases from V and 6 bases from J, with 16 bases between. The CDR3 loop is CASSRTGGQSNEQFF. CDR3 nucleotide sequence: TGTGCCAGCAGCCGGACGGGGGGCCAGTCCAATGAGCAGTTCTTC.

The chain employs TRBV5-1 and TRBJ2-3; perhaps TRBD2 as D (5 bases). Germline CDR1 reads SGHRS; CDR2 reads YFSETQ. Trimming pared 4 bases from V and 0 bases from J, leaving 15 bases between. CDR3 length equals 16 residues. CDR3 protein: CASSQASRSSTDTQYF. In nucleotides, the CDR3 is TGCGCCAGCAGCCAGGCTAGCCGAAGCAGCACAGATACGCAGTATTTT. The full variable domain, rest sourced from reference TRBV5-1 and TRBJ2-3, is KAGVTQTPRYLIKTRGQQVTLSCSPISGHRSVSWYQQTPGQGLQFLFEYFSETQRNKGNFPGRFSGRQFSNSRSEMNVSTLELGDSALYLCASSQASRSSTDTQYFGPGTRLTVL.

This clonotype was counted between two and nine times. The chain couples TRBV29-1 to TRBJ1-1, with D possibly being TRBD1 (5 bases). Germline V gives CDR1 SQVTM, CDR2 ANQGSEA. The CDR3 spans 14 residues. The ends were cut back, 5 bases at V and 5 bases at J, with 18 bases in the middle. This chain's CDR3 is CSVYPWGRTTEAFF. CDR3 bases: TGCAGCGTTTACCCTTGGGGGAGAACTACTGAAGCTTTCTTT.

The V call is TRBV10-3, the J call TRBJ2-7; 10 nucleotides agree with TRBD2. V shed 4 bases and J 6 bases; nucleotides not matched to a gene: 18. In germline, CDR1 is ENHRY, CDR2 SYGVKD. The CDR3 length is 18 residues. The CDR3 spells CAISGGGLAKMETSEQYF. The CDR3 DNA reads as TGTGCCATCAGTGGGGGGGGACTAGCGAAAATGGAAACCTCCGAGCAGTACTTC.

This clonotype was detected many times. This sequence joins TRBV9 and TRBJ2-7, with TRBD1 as a possible D gene (5 bases). Trimming removed 0 bases at V and 4 bases at J, with 14 bases between. Looked up from germline, CDR1 is SGDLS and CDR2 is YYNGEE. CDR3 size: 15 residues. For the CDR3, the DNA is TGTGCCAGCAGCGTAGCCTCAGGGCGGTCTTACGAGCAGTACTTC. This encodes CASSVASGRSYEQYF. Variable domain in full (rest from reference TRBV9 and TRBJ2-7): DSGVTQTPKHLITATGQRVTLRCSPRSGDLSVYWYQQSLDQGLQFLIQYYNGEERAKGNILERFSAQQFPDLHSELNLSSLELGDSALYFCASSVASGRSYEQYFGPGTRLTVT.

The chain uses TRBV10-3 and TRBJ1-2; possibly TRBD1 for D (5 bases). The CDR3 is made up of 13 amino acids. CDR1 is ENHRY, CDR2 SYGVKD, per germline. The V end lost 10 bases, the J end lost 4 bases, and 16 bases lay between the germline ends. In DNA form, the CDR3 reads TGTGCCAATCGACCGGGGGAGGCCTATGGCTACACCTTC. Protein: CANRPGEAYGYTF.

The chain carries TRBV7-2 and TRBJ1-1; TRBD1 is a possible D gene (5 bases). The CDR3 extends over 14 amino acids. Germline V gene sequence: CDR1 SGHTA, CDR2 FQGNSA. With 2 bases removed from V and 5 bases from J, the gap between germline ends came to 12 bases. The CDR3 reads CASSLHQGVTEAFF. Here the CDR3 DNA reads TGTGCCAGCAGCTTACATCAGGGCGTTACTGAAGCTTTCTTT.

The J gene is TRBJ2-3, the V gene TRBV20-1, with 8 bases identical to TRBD1. V dropped 8 bases and J dropped 4; count of bases not matched to a gene: 11. Germline CDR1 DFQATT, CDR2 SNEGSKA (reference sequence). The CDR3 totals 14 residues. Here the CDR3 reads CSPPGTGQADTQYF. The CDR3 coding sequence is TGCAGTCCCCCGGGGACAGGTCAGGCAGATACGCAGTATTTT.

This rearrangement joins TRBV5-4 to TRBJ2-5; 12 nucleotides agree with TRBD2. After removal of 0 bases from V and 4 bases from J, the junction contained 7 bases not matched to a gene. Germline V lookup: CDR1 SGHNT, CDR2 YYREEE (reference sequence). The length of the CDR3 is 17 residues. The CDR3 sequence is CASSLAPSGGAPETQYF. The CDR3 coding sequence is TGTGCCAGCAGCTTGGCTCCTAGCGGGGGGGCCCCAGAGACCCAGTACTTC.

The chain employs TRBV11-3 and TRBJ2-1, with D perhaps being TRBD1 or TRBD2 (5 bases each). The germline CDR1 and CDR2 sequences are SGHNT and YENEEA. V lost 5 bases, J lost 1 base, and 18 bases lay in between. The CDR3 is 17 residues long. This CDR3 reads CASSPNWPGSSYNEQFF. CDR3 DNA sequence: TGTGCCAGCAGCCCCAACTGGCCAGGGAGTTCCTACAATGAGCAGTTCTTC.

This chain connects TRBV2 to TRBJ2-1; D possibly corresponds to TRBD1 (5 bases). The CDR3 loop spans 13 amino acids. The V gene lost 8 bases and the J gene lost 10 bases, with 18 bases spanning the gap. Germline V CDR1 and CDR2: SNHLY, FYNNEI. CDR3 in DNA: TGTGCCAGCGGGGAAGGGGTCCCGGACGAGCAGTTCTTC. It codes for CASGEGVPDEQFF.

J is TRBJ2-7 and V is TRBV5-6; unclear D gene. The CDR3 covers 12 residues. V was trimmed by 0 bases and J by 5 bases, leaving 6 bases between them. Per the germline V gene, CDR1 is SGHDT and CDR2 is YYEEEE. The CDR3 DNA sequence: TGTGCCAGCAGCTTGGAGGAAAACGAGCAGTACTTC. Translated: CASSLEENEQYF.

J is TRBJ2-7 and V is TRBV12-3 or TRBV12-4; D is perhaps TRBD1 (6 bases). The CDR3 covers 13 residues. V was clipped by 6 bases and J by 5 bases, with 14 bases between them. The DNA for the CDR3 is TGTGCCAGCAGCTATACAGGGTTCGACGAGCAGTACTTC. Its translation is CASSYTGFDEQYF.

This CDR3 reads CASSLGGVLGDIQYF. The CDR3 DNA follows: TGTGCCAGCAGCTTAGGCGGGGTTTTGGGGGACATTCAGTACTTC. This chain links TRBV7-8 with TRBJ2-4, with D possibly matching TRBD2 (6 bases). Trimming left V 1 base short and J 8 bases short, with 15 bases between. Per the germline V gene, CDR1 is SGHVS and CDR2 is FQNEAQ. This CDR3 is 15 amino acids long.

This clonotype has just a few counts. The chain recombines TRBV7-4 with TRBJ2-4; D may be TRBD1 (6 bases). Germline CDR1 SGHVT, CDR2 SQSDAQ. Trimming took off 6 bases at V and 6 bases at J, with 15 bases between the two ends. This CDR3 comprises 14 residues. The CDR3 reads CASRGLDSLNIQYF. The CDR3 DNA reads as TGTGCCAGCAGGGGCCTGGACAGCTTAAACATTCAGTACTTC.

The rearrangement links TRBV4-1 to TRBJ2-7, with D hard to call. This CDR3 contains 13 residues. Looked up from germline, CDR1 is MGHRA and CDR2 is YSYEKL. With 2 bases removed from V and 5 bases from J, the gap between germline ends came to 10 bases. The CDR3 DNA follows: TGCGCCAGCAGCCAATTCGACGCGGACGAGCAGTACTTC. This sequence encodes CASSQFDADEQYF.

The chain is built from TRBV5-1 and TRBJ1-4; 10 nucleotides line up with TRBD1. CDR1 is SGHRS and CDR2 is YFSETQ in the germline V gene. The trim removed 5 bases at V and 7 bases at J, leaving 5 bases unmatched. This CDR3 has 14 amino acids. DNA for the CDR3: TGCGCCAGCAGTAGGACAGGGGGTGCTGAAAAACTGTTTTTT. Translation gives CASSRTGGAEKLFF.

This clonotype was observed a handful of times. The chain joins TRBV12-3 or TRBV12-4 to TRBJ1-1; D is uncertain. The CDR3 totals 11 residues. The germline V and J ends were trimmed by 3 bases and 8 bases, with 7 bases remaining between them. DNA of the CDR3: TGTGCCAGCAGTTTTATGGGGGAAGCTTTCTTT. It yields the protein CASSFMGEAFF.

This clonotype was counted at least ten times. The V call is TRBV7-9, the J call TRBJ2-7; 9 bases are a match to TRBD1. CDR3 length: 14 residues. Germline CDR1 and CDR2: SEHNR and FQNEAQ (reference sequence). J lost 5 bases, V lost 5 bases, and 7 bases had no gene match. The CDR3 reads CASSHRDRVDEQYF. CDR3 DNA: TGTGCCAGCAGCCACCGGGACAGGGTCGACGAGCAGTACTTC.

The table lists this clonotype with a count of one. This chain links TRBV18 with TRBJ2-5; no reliable D call. The ends were cut back, 0 bases at V and 7 bases at J, with 9 bases in the middle. This CDR3 comprises 13 residues. Looked up from germline, CDR1 is KGHSH and CDR2 is LQKENI. CDR3: CASSPPVQATQYF. The CDR3, as DNA: TGTGCCAGCTCACCACCAGTTCAGGCGACCCAGTACTTC.

The gene calls are TRBV19 and TRBJ1-1; D ambiguous. CDR3 length equals 14 residues. Germline lookup yields CDR1 LNHDA and CDR2 SQIVND (reference sequence). V shed 2 bases and J shed 1 base, with 8 bases lying between them. DNA of the CDR3: TGTGCCAGTAGTATAACCGAAGGGAACACTGAAGCTTTCTTT. This gives the protein CASSITEGNTEAFF.

This clonotype was found a few times. The rearrangement uses TRBV7-9 and TRBJ1-6, with unresolved D. The CDR3 runs 14 residues. The germline CDR1 and CDR2 sequences are SEHNR and FQNEAQ (reference sequence). V was shortened by 1 base and J by 5 bases, with 6 bases between the two germline ends. The chain's CDR3 is CASSLEANNSPLHF. CDR3 DNA: TGTGCCAGCAGCTTAGAGGCCAATAATTCACCCCTCCACTTT.

This clonotype has just a few counts. CDR3: CASSPGGTAKETQYF. CDR3 nucleotides: TGTGCCAGCAGCCCCGGGGGGACAGCTAAAGAGACCCAGTACTTC. This chain connects TRBV7-2 to TRBJ2-5; possibly TRBD1 or TRBD2 for D (7 bases each). V lost 5 bases, J lost 3 bases, and 16 bases lay in between. This CDR3 comprises 15 residues. Germline CDR1 reads SGHTA; CDR2 reads FQGNSA.

This clonotype was counted between two and nine times. The chain joins TRBV18 to TRBJ2-3; D perhaps matches TRBD1 (6 bases). Germline V gene sequence: CDR1 KGHSH, CDR2 LQKENI. Trimming shortened V by 4 bases and J by 2 bases, and 22 bases separated the two germline ends. There are 18 residues in the CDR3. This CDR3 reads CASSREDRWQGSTDTQYF. The CDR3 bases are TGTGCCAGCTCACGCGAAGATCGGTGGCAGGGGTCCACAGATACGCAGTATTTT.